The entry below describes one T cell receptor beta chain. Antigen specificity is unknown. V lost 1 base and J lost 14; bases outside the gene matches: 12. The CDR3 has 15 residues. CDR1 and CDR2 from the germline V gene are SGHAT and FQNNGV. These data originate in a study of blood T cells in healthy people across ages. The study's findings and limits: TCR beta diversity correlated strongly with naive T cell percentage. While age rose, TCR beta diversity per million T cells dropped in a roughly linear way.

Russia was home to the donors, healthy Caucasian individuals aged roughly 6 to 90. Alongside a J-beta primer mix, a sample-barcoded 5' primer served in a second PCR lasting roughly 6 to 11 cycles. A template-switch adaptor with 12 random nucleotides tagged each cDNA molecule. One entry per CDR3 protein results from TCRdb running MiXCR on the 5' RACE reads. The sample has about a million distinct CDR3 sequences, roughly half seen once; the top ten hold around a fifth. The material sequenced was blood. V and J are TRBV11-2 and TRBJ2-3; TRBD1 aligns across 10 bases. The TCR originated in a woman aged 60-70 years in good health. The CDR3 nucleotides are TGTGCCAGCAGCTTAGTGGGGACAGGGGAAGCGGGATGGTATTTT. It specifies CASSLVGTGEAGWYF.